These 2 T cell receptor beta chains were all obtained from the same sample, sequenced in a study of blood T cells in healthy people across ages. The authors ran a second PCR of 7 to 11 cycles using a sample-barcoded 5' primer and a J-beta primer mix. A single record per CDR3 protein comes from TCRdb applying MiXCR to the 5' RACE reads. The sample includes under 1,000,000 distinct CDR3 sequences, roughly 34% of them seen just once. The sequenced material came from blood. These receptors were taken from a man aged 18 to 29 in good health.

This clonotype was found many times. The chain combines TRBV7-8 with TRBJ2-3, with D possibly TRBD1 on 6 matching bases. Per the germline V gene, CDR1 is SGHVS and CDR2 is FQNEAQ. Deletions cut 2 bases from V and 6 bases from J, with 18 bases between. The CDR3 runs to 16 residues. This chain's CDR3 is CASSLRPGAEWDTQYF. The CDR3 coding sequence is TGTGCCAGCAGCTTAAGACCAGGGGCGGAGTGGGATACGCAGTATTTT.

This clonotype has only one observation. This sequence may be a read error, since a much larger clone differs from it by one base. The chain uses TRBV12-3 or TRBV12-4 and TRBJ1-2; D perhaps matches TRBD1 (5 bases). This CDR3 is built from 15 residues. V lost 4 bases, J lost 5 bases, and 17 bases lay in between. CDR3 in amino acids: CASSWSSRATYGYTF. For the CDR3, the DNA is TGTGCCAGCAGTTGGTCTTCCAGGGCGACATATGGCTACACCTTC.